This is a list of T cell receptor beta chains from one sample in a study of cytomegalovirus exposure and HLA in healthy donors. The method was immunoSEQ multiplex PCR; TCRdb's version includes in-frame clones alone and lacks a portion of them. The table shows roughly 170,000 clones, with 77% occurring only once. The sample was PBMCs. The receptors derive from a young woman in good health and CMV-seronegative. CDR3s include the opening cysteine and the closing phenylalanine or tryptophan. The D gene is left open where the match is weak. Expanded clones are given a class, and other clones once, few, many or no size at all.

v_call,clone_size,d_call,cdr3_length,j_call,cdr3_aa,cdr3_nt
TRBV13,.,TRBD2,16,TRBJ2-5,CASSSQLAGASWSQYF,TGTGCCAGCAGCTCCCAACTAGCGGGTGCCTCCTGGTCCCAGTACTTC
TRBV9,.,TRBD1,15,TRBJ2-1,CASSARQGWTNEQFF,TGTGCCAGCAGCGCCAGACAGGGTTGGACAAATGAGCAGTTCTTC
TRBV29-1,.,.,14,TRBJ2-1,CSVEGQVSYNEQFF,TGCAGCGTTGAAGGGCAGGTCTCCTACAATGAGCAGTTCTTC
TRBV7-9,.,TRBD1,15,TRBJ1-1,CASSLPGQAQAEAFF,TGTGCCAGCAGCTTACCAGGACAGGCCCAGGCTGAAGCTTTCTTT
TRBV14,.,TRBD2,16,TRBJ2-7,CASSQDRLTSGAEQYF,TGTGCCAGCAGCCAAGATAGGTTAACTAGCGGGGCAGAGCAGTACTTC
TRBV6-5,.,.,16,TRBJ1-2,CAGSYSSGGLNYGYTF,TGTGCCGGCAGTTACTCGAGTGGAGGGCTGAACTATGGCTACACCTTC
TRBV2,.,.,15,TRBJ2-7,CASHLSQVLVGEQYF,TGTGCCAGCCACCTTTCTCAGGTTCTGGTAGGCGAGCAGTACTTC
TRBV29-1,.,TRBD1,13,TRBJ2-7,CSVVGPGGYEQYF,TGCAGCGTTGTTGGCCCAGGGGGCTACGAGCAGTACTTC
TRBV7-2,.,.,16,TRBJ2-3,CASSWSGDLSTDTQYF,TGTGCCAGCAGCTGGTCGGGAGACTTGAGCACAGATACGCAGTATTTT
TRBV7-9,once,.,16,TRBJ2-2,CTSSLMQGRYTGELFF,TGTACCAGCAGCTTAATGCAGGGAAGGTACACCGGGGAGCTGTTTTTT
TRBV27,.,.,13,TRBJ1-1,CASTDGGNTEAFF,TGTGCCAGCACCGACGGGGGGAACACTGAAGCTTTCTTT
TRBV19,.,.,12,TRBJ1-1,CASTGLNTEAFF,TGTGCCAGTACAGGGTTGAACACTGAAGCTTTCTTT
TRBV27,.,.,15,TRBJ2-7,CASTMTSPTLHEQYF,TGTGCCAGCACGATGACCAGCCCGACTTTGCACGAGCAGTACTTC
TRBV6-6,.,.,16,TRBJ1-4,CASSYSRGRDNEKLFF,TGTGCCAGCAGTTACTCGAGGGGGAGGGACAATGAAAAACTGTTTTTT